These 29 T cell receptor beta chains were sequenced from one sample in a study of CD8 T cells in Susac syndrome (dated by TCRdb to between 2019 and 2020). The library was built by means of the immunoSEQ multiplex PCR assay. RNA was extracted using the RNeasy kit, and roughly 0.45 to 1 microgram was reverse transcribed with random hexamers. Through fastp at Q25 and MiXCR, TCRdb rebuilt clones from the public reads, retaining in-frame beta chains. Each entry is one CDR3 protein sequence, shown with its most common DNA and genes. The sample includes 150,000 to 200,000 distinct CDR3 sequences, with about 92% observed a single time. The biggest ten clones account for around 0.079% of the sample. Source material: CD4+ T cells from PBMCs. These receptors were taken from a human donor in good health.

This clonotype was seen only once. The rearrangement joins TRBV5-1 to TRBJ1-4; D remains unclear. CDR3 length: 14 amino acids. V lost 0 bases and J lost 3, with 6 bases in between. Looked up from germline, CDR1 is SGHRS and CDR2 is YFSETQ. CDR3 loop: CASSLAESNEKLFF. The CDR3 DNA is TGCGCCAGCAGCTTGGCGGAGTCTAATGAAAAACTGTTTTTT.

The chain employs TRBV12-3 or TRBV12-4 and TRBJ1-3; D is possibly TRBD1 (6 bases). Trimming removed 2 bases at V and 9 bases at J, with 14 bases between. The CDR3 spans 14 residues. CDR3 sequence reads: CASSLMGAVGTIYF. CDR3 DNA sequence: TGTGCCAGCAGTTTAATGGGGGCCGTGGGCACCATATATTTT.

The chain has TRBV6-1 and TRBJ2-7; D remains unclear. With 6 bases removed from V and 4 bases from J, the gap between germline ends came to 7 bases. The CDR3 is 11 residues long. Per the germline V gene, CDR1 is MNHNS and CDR2 is SASEGT. The chain's CDR3 is CASRLTYEQYF. The CDR3 DNA follows: TGTGCCAGCAGGCTTACATACGAGCAGTACTTC.

This chain connects TRBV19 to TRBJ2-2; no definite D call. Germline-derived CDR1 and CDR2 are LNHDA and SQIVND (reference sequence). V gave up 5 bases and J gave up 2 bases, with 6 bases separating them. The CDR3 covers 13 residues. The CDR3 is CASSEPNTGELFF. The CDR3 DNA reads TGTGCCAGTAGTGAACCAAACACCGGGGAGCTGTTTTTT.

The J gene is TRBJ2-1, the V gene TRBV4-3; 10 positions match TRBD2. The germline V gene has CDR1 LGHNA and CDR2 YSLEER. V gave up 0 bases and J gave up 5 bases; unmatched junction bases: 1. The CDR3 spans 15 residues. CDR3 in amino acids: CASSQDSGGNNEQFF. The CDR3 DNA follows: TGCGCCAGCAGCCAAGATAGCGGGGGGAACAATGAGCAGTTCTTC.

The CDR3 region is CASSRITSERYEQYF. Written as DNA, the CDR3 is TGTGCCAGCAGCCGAATTACTTCGGAACGGTACGAGCAGTACTTC. The chain employs TRBV7-9 and TRBJ2-7; no definite D call. The CDR3 spans 15 residues. Germline V gene lookup returns CDR1 SEHNR and CDR2 FQNEAQ (reference sequence). V shed 5 bases and J shed 4 bases, with 18 bases lying between them.

This clonotype has more than one count but fewer than ten. The J gene is TRBJ2-7, the V gene TRBV20-1; a weak D match, TRBD1 (5 bases). Germline lookup yields CDR1 DFQATT and CDR2 SNEGSKA (reference sequence). V lost 6 bases and J 5 bases, leaving 11 bases between the germline ends. The CDR3 contains 11 residues. CDR3 DNA: TGCAGTGCCCCGCTAGGGGACGAGCAGTACTTC. Translated: CSAPLGDEQYF.

The chain is built from TRBV10-3 and TRBJ1-1; no firm D call. Germline values: CDR1 ENHRY, CDR2 SYGVKD. This CDR3 comprises 13 residues. V dropped 2 bases and J dropped 1 base, with 5 bases sitting between them. For the CDR3, the DNA is TGTGCCATCAGTGAGGGGCAGAACACTGAAGCTTTCTTT. It codes for CAISEGQNTEAFF.

The CDR3 region is CASTSQRTDTQYF. In nucleotides, the CDR3 is TGCGCCAGCACAAGTCAAAGGACAGATACGCAGTATTTT. J is TRBJ2-3 and V is TRBV10-2; D not certain. Trimming stripped 7 bases from V and 3 bases from J, with 11 bases between. The CDR3 loop spans 13 amino acids. Per the germline V gene, CDR1 is WSHSY and CDR2 is SAAADI.

This chain joins TRBV6-2 or TRBV6-3 and TRBJ2-7, with TRBD2 as a possible D gene (6 bases). This CDR3 contains 16 residues. Germline assignment: CDR1 MNHEY and CDR2 SVGEGT. Deletions cut 0 bases from V and 0 bases from J, with 12 bases between. CDR3 in DNA: TGTGCCAGCAGTTACTCCAGGACTACCAGCTCCTACGAGCAGTACTTC. Protein product: CASSYSRTTSSYEQYF.

The rearrangement links TRBV6-1 to TRBJ1-2; 12 bases agree with TRBD1. V dropped 6 bases and J dropped 4; count of bases not matched to a gene: 12. The CDR3 consists of 17 residues. From germline, CDR1 is MNHNS and CDR2 SASEGT. The CDR3: CASSPRDRGRPGYGYTF. CDR3 coding DNA: TGTGCCAGCAGCCCCCGGGACAGGGGGCGCCCCGGCTATGGCTACACCTTC.

This clonotype was seen once. The CDR3 region is CSVPDTQYF. The DNA of the CDR3 is TGCAGCGTTCCAGATACGCAGTATTTT. This rearrangement joins TRBV29-1 to TRBJ2-3; D call uncertain. This CDR3 has 9 amino acids. Deletions cut 5 bases from V and 4 bases from J, with 1 base between. The germline CDR1 and CDR2 sequences are SQVTM and ANQGSEA.

This chain joins TRBV20-1 and TRBJ2-4; D gene ambiguous. The V gene lost 5 bases and the J gene lost 5 bases, with 13 bases spanning the gap. Germline V gives CDR1 DFQATT, CDR2 SNEGSKA (reference sequence). The CDR3 has 13 amino acids. CDR3 coding DNA: TGCAGTGCTCTCGGACCGACGCAAAACATTCAGTACTTC. Its protein is CSALGPTQNIQYF.

The chain is built from TRBV6-2 or TRBV6-3 and TRBJ2-2; 10 positions agree with TRBD1. The germline CDR1 and CDR2 sequences are MNHEY and SVGEGT. After removal of 8 bases from V and 5 bases from J, the junction contained 2 bases not matched to a gene. The CDR3 consists of 13 residues. CDR3: CASGTGETGELFF. The CDR3 region has the DNA TGTGCCAGCGGGACAGGGGAGACCGGGGAGCTGTTTTTT.

For this clonotype: One end of the junction varies from germline; a read error may be responsible. The rearrangement links TRBV7-9 to TRBJ1-5, with 8 bases fitting TRBD1. This CDR3 has 17 residues. CDR1 is SEHNR, CDR2 FQNEAQ, per germline (reference sequence). The CDR3 DNA follows: TGTGCCAGCAGCCTCGGGACAGGACTGTTTAGCGATCAGCCCCAGCATTTT. The encoded protein is CASSLGTGLFSDQPQHF.

The chain uses TRBV2 and TRBJ1-5; 8 bases align to TRBD1. The germline V gene encodes CDR1 SNHLY and CDR2 FYNNEI. The length of the CDR3 is 14 residues. V shed 2 bases and J 4 bases; nucleotides not matched to a gene: 1. The CDR3 loop reads CASSERTGNQPQHF. In nucleotides, the CDR3 is TGTGCCAGCAGTGAAAGGACAGGGAATCAGCCCCAGCATTTT.

This clonotype was detected once. The J gene is TRBJ1-2, the V gene TRBV18, with no clear D. From germline, CDR1 is KGHSH and CDR2 LQKENI. This CDR3 comprises 17 residues. Trimming stripped 3 bases from V and 5 bases from J, with 22 bases between. CDR3 sequence reads: CASSPKADSIGKYGYTF. Written as DNA, the CDR3 is TGTGCCAGCTCACCGAAGGCAGACTCCATTGGGAAGTATGGCTACACCTTC.

The V gene is TRBV21-1, the J gene TRBJ1-3; the table assigns TRBD1, which was not confirmed against the DNA. TRBV21-1 is reported as a pseudogene. The CDR3 length is 15 residues. CDR3 in amino acids: CASSKWGLSGNTIYF. The CDR3 bases are TGTGCCAGCAGCAAATGGGGCCTCTCTGGAAACACCATATATTTT.

This chain links TRBV20-1 with TRBJ2-3, with 8 bases fitting TRBD2. V shed 5 bases and J 2 bases; nucleotides not matched to a gene: 12. The CDR3 runs to 16 residues. The germline V gene has CDR1 DFQATT and CDR2 SNEGSKA (reference sequence). CDR3 in DNA: TGCAGTGCTCTTCCTTTCGAGCGGGGGAACACAGATACGCAGTATTTT. The encoded protein is CSALPFERGNTDTQYF.

This chain links TRBV6-5 with TRBJ2-7, with D tentatively TRBD1 or TRBD2 (5 bases each). This CDR3 has 14 residues. Germline V gene sequence: CDR1 MNHEY, CDR2 SVGAGI. Trimming removed 4 bases from V and 0 bases from J, with 10 bases in between. The CDR3: CASSSGPSSYEQYF. CDR3 bases: TGTGCCAGCAGTTCGGGACCTAGCTCCTACGAGCAGTACTTC.

The V call is TRBV10-3, the J call TRBJ1-5; no definite D call. With 3 bases removed from V and 3 bases from J, the gap between germline ends came to 9 bases. Germline V lookup: CDR1 ENHRY, CDR2 SYGVKD. The CDR3 is 14 amino acids. The CDR3 here is CAISDQSLNQPQHF. The CDR3 nucleotides are TGTGCCATCAGTGATCAGAGCCTCAATCAGCCCCAGCATTTT.

This chain joins TRBV7-2 and TRBJ2-2, with 11 nucleotides matching TRBD1. J was trimmed by 4 bases and V by 5 bases; bases with no gene match: 6. CDR3 length: 16 amino acids. Germline CDR1 is SGHTA and CDR2 is FQGNSA. DNA of the CDR3: TGTGCCAGCAGCCATGGGACAGGGGGTGGCACCGGGGAGCTGTTTTTT. It codes for CASSHGTGGGTGELFF. Variable domain in full (rest from reference TRBV7-2 and TRBJ2-2): GAGVSQSPSNKVTEKGKDVELRCDPISGHTALYWYRQSLGQGLEFLIYFQGNSAPDKSGLPSDRFSAERTGGSVSTLTIQRTQQEDSAVYLCASSHGTGGGTGELFFGEGSRLTVL.

This chain links TRBV7-9 with TRBJ1-1; a weak D match, TRBD1 (5 bases). V shed 5 bases and J shed 7 bases, with 17 bases lying between them. The CDR3 is 14 residues long. CDR1 SEHNR and CDR2 FQNEAQ come from the germline V gene (reference sequence). CDR3 in DNA: TGTGCCAGCAGCCAGGGCGGTTGGGGAGGTGAAGCTTTCTTT. Residues: CASSQGGWGGEAFF.

The chain carries TRBV12-3 or TRBV12-4 and TRBJ1-4; D not resolved. Trimming took off 5 bases at V and 8 bases at J, with 12 bases between the two ends. This CDR3 has 13 amino acids. The CDR3 is CASSPGMGEKLFF. CDR3 DNA: TGTGCCAGCAGTCCCGGGATGGGGGAAAAACTGTTTTTT.

This clonotype turned up a few times. The chain uses TRBV5-1 and TRBJ2-5, with 7 bases lining up with TRBD1. Trimming took 2 bases from V and 1 from J; bases not matched to a gene: 2. This CDR3 contains 14 residues. The germline CDR1 and CDR2 sequences are SGHRS and YFSETQ. CDR3 DNA: TGCGCCAGCAGCTTAGGGACAGTCCAAGAGACCCAGTACTTC. It is translated as CASSLGTVQETQYF.

This clonotype was recorded a few times. The chain has TRBV2 and TRBJ2-7; the match to TRBD1 covers 7 bases. Germline loops: CDR1 SNHLY, CDR2 FYNNEI. The J segment lost 3 bases and the V segment lost 4 bases, leaving 0 bases of the junction unmatched. The CDR3 spans 12 residues. CDR3 loop: CASSGQGYEQYF. Here the CDR3 DNA reads TGTGCCAGCAGTGGACAGGGCTACGAGCAGTACTTC.

This sequence joins TRBV7-9 and TRBJ1-2; 7 bases fit TRBD1. V shed 4 bases, J shed 5 bases, and the junction held 7 bases outside the gene matches. Germline V gene sequence: CDR1 SEHNR, CDR2 FQNEAQ (reference sequence). The CDR3 has 14 amino acids. CDR3 bases: TGTGCCAGCAGCTCCGGGACAGAGGTATATGGCTACACCTTC. It is translated as CASSSGTEVYGYTF.

The chain recombines TRBV19 with TRBJ2-3; TRBD2 matches at 11 bases. This CDR3 has 13 residues. Germline values: CDR1 LNHDA, CDR2 SQIVND (reference sequence). V was clipped by 6 bases and J by 8 bases; unmatched bases: 4. The CDR3 region is CASSLSGRGTQYF. The CDR3 nucleotides are TGTGCCAGTAGCCTTAGCGGGAGGGGTACGCAGTATTTT.

The rearrangement uses TRBV6-5 and TRBJ2-2; D is possibly TRBD1 (6 bases). This CDR3 region has 14 residues. The germline V gene encodes CDR1 MNHEY and CDR2 SVGAGI. V shed 6 bases and J shed 7 bases, with 15 bases lying between them. The CDR3 sequence is CASRPPGTYGELFF. The CDR3 DNA is TGTGCCAGCAGGCCTCCCGGGACATACGGGGAGCTGTTTTTT.